This T cell receptor beta chain stems from a study of shared T cell receptors in the human thymus. TCRdb's table, derived via immunoSEQ multiplex PCR, lists solely in-frame clones and lacks some. The profile shows about 380,000 clones, 85% to 95% of them singletons. CDR3 length: 16 amino acids. V shed 5 bases and J 5 bases; nucleotides not matched to a gene: 9. CDR1 is MNHEY, CDR2 SMNVEV, per germline (reference sequence). This TCR came from a human donor. The sample comprised thymocytes. The chain couples TRBV27 to TRBJ2-1; 10 bases map to TRBD2. For the CDR3, the DNA is TGTGCCAGCAGTCCGCTCAGCGGGAGGGCCAACAATGAGCAGTTCTTC. It yields the protein CASSPLSGRANNEQFF.